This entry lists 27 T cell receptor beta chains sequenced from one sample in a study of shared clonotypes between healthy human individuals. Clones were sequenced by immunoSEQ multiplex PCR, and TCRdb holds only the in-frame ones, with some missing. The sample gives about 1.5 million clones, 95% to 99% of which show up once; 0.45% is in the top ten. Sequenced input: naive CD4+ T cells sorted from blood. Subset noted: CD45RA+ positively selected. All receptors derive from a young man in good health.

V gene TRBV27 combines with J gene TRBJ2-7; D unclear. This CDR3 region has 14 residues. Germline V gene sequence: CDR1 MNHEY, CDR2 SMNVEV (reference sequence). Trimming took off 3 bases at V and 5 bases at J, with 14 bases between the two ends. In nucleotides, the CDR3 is TGTGCCAGCAGTTTTAACCCTAGGCTGAACGAGCAGTACTTC. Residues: CASSFNPRLNEQYF.

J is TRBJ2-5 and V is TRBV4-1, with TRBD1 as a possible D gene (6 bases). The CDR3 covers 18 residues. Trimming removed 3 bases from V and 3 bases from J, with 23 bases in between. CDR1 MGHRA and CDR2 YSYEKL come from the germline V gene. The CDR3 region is CASSHHQGQASAEETQYF. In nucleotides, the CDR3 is TGCGCCAGCAGCCACCACCAGGGGCAGGCCTCCGCTGAAGAGACCCAGTACTTC.

CDR3 in amino acids: CSVGYLSGRGYEQYF. The CDR3 bases are TGCAGCGTAGGATACCTAAGCGGGAGGGGGTACGAGCAGTACTTC. V and J are TRBV29-1 and TRBJ2-7, with 10 positions matching TRBD2. CDR1 and CDR2 from the germline V gene are SQVTM and ANQGSEA. The V segment lost 6 bases and the J segment 4 bases; nucleotides outside the gene matches: 12. This CDR3 comprises 15 residues.

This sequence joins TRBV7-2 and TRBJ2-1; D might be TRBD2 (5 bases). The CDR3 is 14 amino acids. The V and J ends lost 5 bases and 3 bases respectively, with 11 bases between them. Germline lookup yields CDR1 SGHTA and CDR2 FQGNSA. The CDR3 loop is CASSQRGFYNEQFF. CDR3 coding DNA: TGTGCCAGCAGCCAACGGGGTTTCTACAATGAGCAGTTCTTC.

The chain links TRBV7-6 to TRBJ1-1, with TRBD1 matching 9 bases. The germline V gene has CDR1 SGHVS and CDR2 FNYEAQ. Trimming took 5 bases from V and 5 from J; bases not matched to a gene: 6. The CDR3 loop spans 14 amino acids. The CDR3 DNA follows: TGTGCCAGCAGCAATTACAGGGGGCAGACTGAAGCTTTCTTT. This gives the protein CASSNYRGQTEAFF.

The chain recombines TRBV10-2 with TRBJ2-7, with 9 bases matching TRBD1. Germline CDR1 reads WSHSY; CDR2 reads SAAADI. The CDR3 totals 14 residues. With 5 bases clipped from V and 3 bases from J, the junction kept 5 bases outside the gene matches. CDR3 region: CASSSPDRGYEQYF. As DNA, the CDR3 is TGCGCCAGCAGTTCCCCGGACAGGGGCTACGAGCAGTACTTC.

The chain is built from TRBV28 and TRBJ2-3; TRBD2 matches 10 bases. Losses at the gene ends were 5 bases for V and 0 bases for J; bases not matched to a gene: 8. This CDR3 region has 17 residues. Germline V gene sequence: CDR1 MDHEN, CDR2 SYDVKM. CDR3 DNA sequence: TGTGCCAGCAGTACCGCCGGACTAGCGGCTAGCACAGATACGCAGTATTTT. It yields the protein CASSTAGLAASTDTQYF.

The chain's CDR3 is CAWSRGGDEQYF. The CDR3, as DNA: TGTGCCTGGAGTCGGGGGGGAGACGAGCAGTACTTC. The rearrangement links TRBV30 to TRBJ2-7; 8 bases fit TRBD2. Germline CDR1 and CDR2: GTSNPN and SVGIG (reference sequence). Unmatched junction bases numbered 2, after V lost 2 bases and J lost 5 bases. This CDR3 contains 12 residues.

The CDR3: CASTEGGGPQPQHF. CDR3 in DNA: TGTGCCAGCACCGAGGGGGGCGGACCTCAGCCCCAGCATTTT. The chain employs TRBV6-1 and TRBJ1-5, with a weak D call TRBD1 (6 bases). The ends were cut back, 7 bases at V and 6 bases at J, with 16 bases in the middle. Germline CDR1 and CDR2: MNHNS and SASEGT. The CDR3 totals 14 residues.

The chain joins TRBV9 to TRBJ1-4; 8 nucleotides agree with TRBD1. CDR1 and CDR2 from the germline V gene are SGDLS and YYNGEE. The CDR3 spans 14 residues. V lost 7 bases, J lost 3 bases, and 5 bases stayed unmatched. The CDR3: CASSKTGANEKLFF. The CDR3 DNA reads TGTGCCAGCTCCAAGACAGGGGCTAATGAAAAACTGTTTTTT.

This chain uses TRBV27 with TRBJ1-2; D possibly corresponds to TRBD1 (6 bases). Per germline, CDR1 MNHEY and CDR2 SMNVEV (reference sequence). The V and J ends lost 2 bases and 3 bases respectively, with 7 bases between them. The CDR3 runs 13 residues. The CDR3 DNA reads TGTGCCAGCAGTTTAAGGGGGTACTATGGCTACACCTTC. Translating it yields CASSLRGYYGYTF.

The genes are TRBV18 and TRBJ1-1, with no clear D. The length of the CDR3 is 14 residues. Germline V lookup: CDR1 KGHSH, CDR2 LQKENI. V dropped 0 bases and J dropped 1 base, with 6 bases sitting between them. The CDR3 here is CASSPPRQNTEAFF. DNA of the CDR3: TGTGCCAGCTCACCACCGCGGCAGAACACTGAAGCTTTCTTT.

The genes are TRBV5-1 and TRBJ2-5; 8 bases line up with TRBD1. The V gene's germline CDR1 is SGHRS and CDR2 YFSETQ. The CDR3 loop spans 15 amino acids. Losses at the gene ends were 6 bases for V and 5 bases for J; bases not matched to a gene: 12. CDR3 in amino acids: CASTSIAGGGETQYF. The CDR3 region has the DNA TGCGCCAGCACTTCGATAGCAGGGGGCGGGGAGACCCAGTACTTC. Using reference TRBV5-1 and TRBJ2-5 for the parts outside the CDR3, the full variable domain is KAGVTQTPRYLIKTRGQQVTLSCSPISGHRSVSWYQQTPGQGLQFLFEYFSETQRNKGNFPGRFSGRQFSNSRSEMNVSTLELGDSALYLCASTSIAGGGETQYFGPGTRLLVL.

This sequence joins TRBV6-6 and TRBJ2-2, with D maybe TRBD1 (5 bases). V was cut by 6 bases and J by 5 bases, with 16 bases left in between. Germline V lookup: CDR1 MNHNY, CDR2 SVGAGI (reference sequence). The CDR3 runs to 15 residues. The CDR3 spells CASSLTGGETGELFF. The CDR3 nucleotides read TGTGCCAGCAGCCTTACAGGCGGCGAAACCGGGGAGCTGTTTTTT.

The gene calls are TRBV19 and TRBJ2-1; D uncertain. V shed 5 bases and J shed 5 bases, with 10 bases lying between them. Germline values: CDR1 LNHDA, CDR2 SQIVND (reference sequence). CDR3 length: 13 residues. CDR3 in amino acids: CASSETSHNEQFF. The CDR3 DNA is TGTGCCAGTAGTGAGACGAGTCACAATGAGCAGTTCTTC.

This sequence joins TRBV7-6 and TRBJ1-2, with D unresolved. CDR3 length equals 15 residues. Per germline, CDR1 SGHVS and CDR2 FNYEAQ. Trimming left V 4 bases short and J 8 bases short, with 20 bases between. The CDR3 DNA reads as TGTGCCAGCAGCTCCCCTTTCAAAGCGGACGGCGGCTACACCTTC. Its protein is CASSSPFKADGGYTF.

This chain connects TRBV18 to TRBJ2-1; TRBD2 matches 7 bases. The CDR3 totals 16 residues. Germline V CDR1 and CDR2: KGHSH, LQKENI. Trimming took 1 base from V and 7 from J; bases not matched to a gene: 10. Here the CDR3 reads CASSPRAGAIGNEQFF. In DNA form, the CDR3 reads TGTGCCAGCTCACCACGGGCGGGAGCAATCGGAAATGAGCAGTTCTTC.

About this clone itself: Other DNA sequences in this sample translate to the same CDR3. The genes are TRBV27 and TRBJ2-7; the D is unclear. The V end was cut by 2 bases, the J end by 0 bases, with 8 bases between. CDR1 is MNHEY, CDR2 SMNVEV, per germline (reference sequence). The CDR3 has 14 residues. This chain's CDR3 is CASSLERLSYEQYF. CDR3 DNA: TGTGCCAGCAGTTTAGAACGTCTCTCCTACGAGCAGTACTTC.

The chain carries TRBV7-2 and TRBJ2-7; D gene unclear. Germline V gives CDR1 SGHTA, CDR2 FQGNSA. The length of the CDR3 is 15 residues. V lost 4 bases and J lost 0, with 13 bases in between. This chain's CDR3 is CASSYLIASSYEQYF. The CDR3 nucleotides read TGTGCCAGCAGCTACTTAATCGCGAGCTCCTACGAGCAGTACTTC.

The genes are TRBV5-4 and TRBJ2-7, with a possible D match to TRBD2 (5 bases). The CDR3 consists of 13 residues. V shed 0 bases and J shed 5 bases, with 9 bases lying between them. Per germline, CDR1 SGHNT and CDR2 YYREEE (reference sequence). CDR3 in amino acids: CASSLGGSDEQYF. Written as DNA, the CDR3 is TGTGCCAGCAGCTTGGGAGGGAGCGACGAGCAGTACTTC.

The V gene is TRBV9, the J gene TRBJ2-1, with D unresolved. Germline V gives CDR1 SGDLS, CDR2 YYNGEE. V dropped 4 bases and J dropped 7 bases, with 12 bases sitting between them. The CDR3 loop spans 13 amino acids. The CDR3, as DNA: TGTGCCAGCAGCCCTCTCAGCCTGAATGAGCAGTTCTTC. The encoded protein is CASSPLSLNEQFF.

CDR3 sequence: CASSRQRDFHDNEQFF. The CDR3 DNA reads TGTGCCAGCTCACGACAAAGAGATTTTCATGACAATGAGCAGTTCTTC. This sequence joins TRBV18 and TRBJ2-1; no definite D call. Germline loops: CDR1 KGHSH, CDR2 LQKENI. This CDR3 region has 16 residues. The V end was cut by 4 bases, the J end by 5 bases, with 18 bases between.

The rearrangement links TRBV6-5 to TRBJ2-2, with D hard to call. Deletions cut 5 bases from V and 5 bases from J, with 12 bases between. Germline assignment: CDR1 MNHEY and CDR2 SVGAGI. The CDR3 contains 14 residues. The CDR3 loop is CASSNPIRTGELFF. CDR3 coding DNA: TGTGCCAGCAGTAATCCCATCCGGACCGGGGAGCTGTTTTTT.

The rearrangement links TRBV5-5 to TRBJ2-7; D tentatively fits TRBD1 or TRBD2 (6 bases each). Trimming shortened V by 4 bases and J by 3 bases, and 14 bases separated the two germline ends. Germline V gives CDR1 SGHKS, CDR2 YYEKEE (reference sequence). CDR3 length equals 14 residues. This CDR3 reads CASSERGVIYEQYF. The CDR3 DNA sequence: TGTGCCAGCAGCGAGAGGGGGGTTATCTACGAGCAGTACTTC. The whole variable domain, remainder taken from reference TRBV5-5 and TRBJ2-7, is DAGVTQSPTHLIKTRGQQVTLRCSPISGHKSVSWYQQVLGQGPQFIFQYYEKEERGRGNFPDRFSARQFPNYSSELNVNALLLGDSALYLCASSERGVIYEQYFGPGTRLTVT.

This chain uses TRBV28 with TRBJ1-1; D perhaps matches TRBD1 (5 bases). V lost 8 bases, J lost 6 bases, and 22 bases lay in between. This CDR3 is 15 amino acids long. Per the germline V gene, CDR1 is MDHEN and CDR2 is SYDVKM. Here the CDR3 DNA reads TGTGCCAGCCACCCCTGGGGCAGGGATGTCCCTGAAGCTTTCTTT. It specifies CASHPWGRDVPEAFF.

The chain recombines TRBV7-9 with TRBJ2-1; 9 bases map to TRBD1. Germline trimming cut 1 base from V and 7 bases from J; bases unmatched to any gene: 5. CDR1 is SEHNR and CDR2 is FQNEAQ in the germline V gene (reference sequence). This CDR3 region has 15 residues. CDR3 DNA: TGTGCCAGCAGCTTAGGGACAGGGGCAAGGAATGAGCAGTTCTTC. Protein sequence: CASSLGTGARNEQFF.

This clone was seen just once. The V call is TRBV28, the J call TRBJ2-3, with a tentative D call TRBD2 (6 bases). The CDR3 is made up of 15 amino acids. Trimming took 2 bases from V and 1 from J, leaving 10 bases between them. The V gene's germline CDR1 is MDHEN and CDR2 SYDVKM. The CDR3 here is CASSLGGEGTDTQYF. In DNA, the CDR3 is TGTGCCAGCAGTTTAGGCGGGGAGGGCACAGATACGCAGTATTTT.